This TCR beta chain was identified in a study of blood T cells in healthy people across ages. Turning to this clonotype: Antigen: not known.

The study, taken as a whole, reports: Greater diversity and more naive CD4+ cells were seen in long-lived donors than in aged donors. In older individuals, TCR beta diversity per million T cells was lower, falling roughly linearly with age.

The CDR3 spans 14 residues. CDR1 and CDR2 (germline): ENHRY, SYGVKD. Whenever a sample was processed, at least 6.5 million PBMCs were isolated. Next came a second PCR, run for about 6 to 12 cycles, which used a sample-barcoded 5' primer along with a J-beta primer mix. Every molecule of cDNA carried a tag from a template-switch adaptor with 12 random nucleotides. A single record per CDR3 protein comes from TCRdb applying MiXCR to the 5' RACE reads. The profile shows about 680,000 distinct CDR3 sequences, around 48% of them singletons. This clonotype originated in a woman in her sixties or seventies in good health. The rearrangement uses TRBV10-3 and TRBJ2-1, with a tentative D call TRBD1 (6 bases). The J call may be mistaken, given a closer DNA end match to TRBJ2-7. Sequencing input: blood. The CDR3 bases are TGTGCCAGCAAGGGACAAATTTCCGACAATGAGCAGTACTTC. Protein: CASKGQISDNEQYF.